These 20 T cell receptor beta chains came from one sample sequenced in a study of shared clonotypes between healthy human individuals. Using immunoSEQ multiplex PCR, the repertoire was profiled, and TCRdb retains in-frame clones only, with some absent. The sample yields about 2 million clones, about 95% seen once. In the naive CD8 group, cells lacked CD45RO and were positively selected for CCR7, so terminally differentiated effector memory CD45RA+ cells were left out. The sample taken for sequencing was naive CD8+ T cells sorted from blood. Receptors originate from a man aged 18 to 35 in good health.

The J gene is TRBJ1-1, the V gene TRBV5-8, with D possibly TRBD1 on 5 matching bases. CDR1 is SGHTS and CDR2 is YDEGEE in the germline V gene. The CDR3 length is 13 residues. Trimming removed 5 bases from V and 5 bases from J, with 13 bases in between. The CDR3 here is CASRDRDTTEAFF. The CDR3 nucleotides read TGTGCCAGCAGAGACAGAGACACGACTGAAGCTTTCTTT.

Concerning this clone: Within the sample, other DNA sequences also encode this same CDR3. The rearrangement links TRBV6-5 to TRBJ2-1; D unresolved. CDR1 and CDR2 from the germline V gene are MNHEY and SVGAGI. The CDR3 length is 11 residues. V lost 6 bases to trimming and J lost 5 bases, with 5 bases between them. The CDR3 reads CASRSNNEQFF. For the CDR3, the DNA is TGTGCCAGCAGATCCAACAATGAGCAGTTCTTC.

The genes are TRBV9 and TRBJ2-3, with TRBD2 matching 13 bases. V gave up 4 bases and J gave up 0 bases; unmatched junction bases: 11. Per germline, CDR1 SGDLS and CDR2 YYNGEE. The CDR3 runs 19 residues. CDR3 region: CASSTGLAGAITSTDTQYF. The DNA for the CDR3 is TGTGCCAGCAGCACCGGACTAGCGGGGGCCATAACTAGCACAGATACGCAGTATTTT. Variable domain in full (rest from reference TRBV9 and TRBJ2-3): DSGVTQTPKHLITATGQRVTLRCSPRSGDLSVYWYQQSLDQGLQFLIQYYNGEERAKGNILERFSAQQFPDLHSELNLSSLELGDSALYFCASSTGLAGAITSTDTQYFGPGTRLTVL.

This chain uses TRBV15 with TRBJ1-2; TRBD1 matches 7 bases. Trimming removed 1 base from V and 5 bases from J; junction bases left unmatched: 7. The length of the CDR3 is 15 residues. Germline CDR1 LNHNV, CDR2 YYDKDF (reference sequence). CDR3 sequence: CATSRVTGEGYGYTF. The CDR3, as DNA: TGTGCCACCAGCAGAGTCACAGGGGAAGGGTATGGCTACACCTTC. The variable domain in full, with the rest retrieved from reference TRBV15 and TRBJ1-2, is DAMVIQNPRYQVTQFGKPVTLSCSQTLNHNVMYWYQQKSSQAPKLLFHYYDKDFNNEADTPDNFQSRRPNTSFCFLDIRSPGLGDTAMYLCATSRVTGEGYGYTFGSGTRLTVV.

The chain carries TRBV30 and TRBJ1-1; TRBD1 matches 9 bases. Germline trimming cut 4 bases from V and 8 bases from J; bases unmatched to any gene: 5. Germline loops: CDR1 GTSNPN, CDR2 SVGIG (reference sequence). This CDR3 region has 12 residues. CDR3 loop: CAWTSDRGEAFF. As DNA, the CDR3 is TGTGCCTGGACCTCGGACAGGGGAGAAGCTTTCTTT.

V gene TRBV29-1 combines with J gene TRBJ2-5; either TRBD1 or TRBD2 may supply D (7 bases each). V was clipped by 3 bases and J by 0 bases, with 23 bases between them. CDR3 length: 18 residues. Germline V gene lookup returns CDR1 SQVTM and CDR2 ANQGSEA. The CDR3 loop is CSVDGMGTGEGYQETQYF. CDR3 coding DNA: TGCAGCGTTGATGGGATGGGAACAGGGGAGGGGTACCAAGAGACCCAGTACTTC.

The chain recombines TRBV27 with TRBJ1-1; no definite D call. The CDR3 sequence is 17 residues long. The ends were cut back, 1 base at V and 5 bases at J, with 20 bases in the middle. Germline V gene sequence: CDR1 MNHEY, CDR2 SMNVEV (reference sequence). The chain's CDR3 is CASSLYPGEGRLTEAFF. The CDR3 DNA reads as TGTGCCAGCAGTTTATACCCTGGGGAAGGGCGGTTGACTGAAGCTTTCTTT.

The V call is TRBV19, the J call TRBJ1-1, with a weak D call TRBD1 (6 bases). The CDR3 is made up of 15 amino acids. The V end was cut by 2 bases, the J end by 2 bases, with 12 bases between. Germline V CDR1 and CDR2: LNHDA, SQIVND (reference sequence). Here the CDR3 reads CASSIRGHANTEAFF. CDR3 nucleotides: TGTGCCAGTAGTATAAGGGGACACGCAAACACTGAAGCTTTCTTT.

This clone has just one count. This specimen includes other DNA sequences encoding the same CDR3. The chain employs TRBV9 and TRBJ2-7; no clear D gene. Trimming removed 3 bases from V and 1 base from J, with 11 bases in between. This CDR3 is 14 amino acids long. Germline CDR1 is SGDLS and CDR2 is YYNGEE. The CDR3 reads CASSAAGTSYEQYF. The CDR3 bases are TGTGCCAGCAGCGCAGCAGGCACATCCTACGAGCAGTACTTC. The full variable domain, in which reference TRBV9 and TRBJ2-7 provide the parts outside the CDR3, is DSGVTQTPKHLITATGQRVTLRCSPRSGDLSVYWYQQSLDQGLQFLIQYYNGEERAKGNILERFSAQQFPDLHSELNLSSLELGDSALYFCASSAAGTSYEQYFGPGTRLTVT.

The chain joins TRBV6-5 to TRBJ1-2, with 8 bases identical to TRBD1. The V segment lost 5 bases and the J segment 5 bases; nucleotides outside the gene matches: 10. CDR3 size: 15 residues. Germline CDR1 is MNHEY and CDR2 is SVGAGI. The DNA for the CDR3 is TGTGCCAGCAGTCGCTCAGGGGGCGAGGGGTATGGCTACACCTTC. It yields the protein CASSRSGGEGYGYTF.

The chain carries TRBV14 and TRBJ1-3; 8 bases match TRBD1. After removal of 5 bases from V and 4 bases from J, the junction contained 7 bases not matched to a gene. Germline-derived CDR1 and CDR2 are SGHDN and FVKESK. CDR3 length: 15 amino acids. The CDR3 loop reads CASSAQGAEGNTIYF. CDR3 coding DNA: TGTGCCAGCAGCGCGCAGGGGGCGGAAGGAAACACCATATATTTT.

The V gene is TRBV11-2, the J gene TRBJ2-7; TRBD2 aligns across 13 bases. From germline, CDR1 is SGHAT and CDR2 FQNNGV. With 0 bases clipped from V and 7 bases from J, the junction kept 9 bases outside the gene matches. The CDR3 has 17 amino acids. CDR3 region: CASSLDLAGLAGVEQYF. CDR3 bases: TGTGCCAGCAGCTTAGATCTCGCTGGACTAGCGGGAGTAGAGCAGTACTTC.

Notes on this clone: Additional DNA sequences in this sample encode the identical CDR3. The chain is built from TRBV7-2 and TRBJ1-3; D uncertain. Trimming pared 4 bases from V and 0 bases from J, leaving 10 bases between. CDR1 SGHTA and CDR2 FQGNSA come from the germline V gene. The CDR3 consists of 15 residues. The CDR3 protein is CASSSTAASGNTIYF. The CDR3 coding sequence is TGTGCCAGCAGCTCAACAGCCGCCTCTGGAAACACCATATATTTT.

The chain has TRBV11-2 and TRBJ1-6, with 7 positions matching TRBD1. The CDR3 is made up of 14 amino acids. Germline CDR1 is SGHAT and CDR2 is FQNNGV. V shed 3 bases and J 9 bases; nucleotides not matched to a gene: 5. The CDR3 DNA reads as TGTGCCAGCAGCTTGGAGGGGGCTCGTTCACCCCTCCACTTT. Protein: CASSLEGARSPLHF.

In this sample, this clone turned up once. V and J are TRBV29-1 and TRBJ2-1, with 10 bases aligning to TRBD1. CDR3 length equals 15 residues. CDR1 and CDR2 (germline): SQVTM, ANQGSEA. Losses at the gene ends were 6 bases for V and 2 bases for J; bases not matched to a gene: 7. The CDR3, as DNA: TGCAGCGTCGCTGACAGGGGGCCCCCCTACAATGAGCAGTTCTTC. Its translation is CSVADRGPPYNEQFF.

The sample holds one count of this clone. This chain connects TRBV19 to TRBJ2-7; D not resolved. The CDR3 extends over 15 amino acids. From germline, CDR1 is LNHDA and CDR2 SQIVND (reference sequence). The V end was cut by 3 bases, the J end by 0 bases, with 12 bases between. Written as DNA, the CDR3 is TGTGCCAGTAGTATGATTACAGATGGCTCCTACGAGCAGTACTTC. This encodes CASSMITDGSYEQYF.

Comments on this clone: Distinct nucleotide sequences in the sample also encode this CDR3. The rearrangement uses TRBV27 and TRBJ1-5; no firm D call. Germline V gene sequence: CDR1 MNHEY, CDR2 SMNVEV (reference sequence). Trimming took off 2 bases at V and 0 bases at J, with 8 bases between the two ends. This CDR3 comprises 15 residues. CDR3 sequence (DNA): TGTGCCAGCAGTTTAACGGTTTATAGCAATCAGCCCCAGCATTTT. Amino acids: CASSLTVYSNQPQHF.

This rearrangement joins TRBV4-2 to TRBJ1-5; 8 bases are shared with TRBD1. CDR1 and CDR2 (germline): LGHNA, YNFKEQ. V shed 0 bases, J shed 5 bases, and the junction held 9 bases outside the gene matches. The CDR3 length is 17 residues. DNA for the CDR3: TGTGCCAGCAGCCAAGATTTCGGACAGGGTTTGTATCAGCCCCAGCATTTT. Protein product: CASSQDFGQGLYQPQHF.

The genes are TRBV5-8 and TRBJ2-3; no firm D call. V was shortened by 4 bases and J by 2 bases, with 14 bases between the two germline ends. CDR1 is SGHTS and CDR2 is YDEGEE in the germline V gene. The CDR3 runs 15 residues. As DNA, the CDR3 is TGTGCCAGCAGCATCCTGGATGACTTCACAGATACGCAGTATTTT. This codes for CASSILDDFTDTQYF.

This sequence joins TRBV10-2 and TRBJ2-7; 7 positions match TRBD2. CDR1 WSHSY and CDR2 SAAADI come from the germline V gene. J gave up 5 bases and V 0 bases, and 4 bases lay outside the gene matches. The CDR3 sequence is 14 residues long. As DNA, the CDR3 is TGCGCCAGCAGTGAGTCAACAGCGGGGAACGAGCAGTACTTC. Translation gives CASSESTAGNEQYF.